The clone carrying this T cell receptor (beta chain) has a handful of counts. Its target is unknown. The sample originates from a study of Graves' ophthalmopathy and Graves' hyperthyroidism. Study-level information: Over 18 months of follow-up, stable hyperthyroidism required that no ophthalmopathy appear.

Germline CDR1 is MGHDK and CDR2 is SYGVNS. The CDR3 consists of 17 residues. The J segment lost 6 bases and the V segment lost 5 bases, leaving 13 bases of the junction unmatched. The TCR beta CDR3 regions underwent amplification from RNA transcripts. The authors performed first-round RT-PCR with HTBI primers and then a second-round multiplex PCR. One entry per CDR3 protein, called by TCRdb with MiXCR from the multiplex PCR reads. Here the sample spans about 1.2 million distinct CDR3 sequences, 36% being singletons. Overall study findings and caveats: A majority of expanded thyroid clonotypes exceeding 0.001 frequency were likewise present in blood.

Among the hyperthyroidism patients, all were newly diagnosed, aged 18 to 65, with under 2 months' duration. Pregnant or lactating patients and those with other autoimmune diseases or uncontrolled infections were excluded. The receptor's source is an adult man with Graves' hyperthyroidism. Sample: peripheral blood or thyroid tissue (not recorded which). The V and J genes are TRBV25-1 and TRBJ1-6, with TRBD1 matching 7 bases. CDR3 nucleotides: TGTGCCAGCAGTTTAAACGACAGGGAGCTACCTAATTCACCCCTCCACTTT. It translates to CASSLNDRELPNSPLHF.